A single sample gave rise to the 24 T cell receptor beta chains below, sequenced in a study of beta chain features in type 1 diabetes. The entirety of the isolated RNA underwent reverse transcription, so expressed TCRB transcripts were sequenced. Data came from immunoSEQ multiplex PCR; TCRdb stores just in-frame clones and leaves some out. Altogether about 360,000 clones are present, roughly 12% being singletons, with the ten largest covering around 0.015%. The sequencing input was naive CD4+ T cells from blood. These receptors were taken from a man aged 18 to 29 in good health.

V gene TRBV28 combines with J gene TRBJ2-1, with D possibly being TRBD1 (6 bases). In germline, CDR1 is MDHEN, CDR2 SYDVKM. There are 15 residues in the CDR3. V lost 9 bases to trimming and J lost 1 base, with 16 bases between them. CDR3: CASSLRGKSYNEQFF. The CDR3 bases are TGTGCCAGTAGTCTCAGGGGTAAGTCCTACAATGAGCAGTTCTTC.

The V gene is TRBV25-1, the J gene TRBJ2-2; 10 positions match TRBD1. Germline V gene sequence: CDR1 MGHDK, CDR2 SYGVNS. V was clipped by 8 bases and J by 6 bases; unmatched bases: 3. The CDR3 contains 13 residues. DNA for the CDR3: TGTGCCAGCCGGGGACAGGGGCCCGGGGAGCTGTTTTTT. Amino acid sequence: CASRGQGPGELFF.

This clone was seen a handful of times. This chain links TRBV18 with TRBJ1-6; weak D call: TRBD1 (5 bases). V was clipped by 4 bases and J by 9 bases, with 13 bases between them. The germline V gene encodes CDR1 KGHSH and CDR2 LQKENI. The CDR3 totals 14 residues. The CDR3, as DNA: TGTGCCAGCTCACGCGGGACGAGGGGTTCACCCCTCCACTTT. It translates to CASSRGTRGSPLHF. Supplemented by reference TRBV18 and TRBJ1-6, the full variable domain reads NAGVMQNPRHLVRRRGQEARLRCSPMKGHSHVYWYRQLPEEGLKFMVYLQKENIIDESGMPKERFSAEFPKEGPSILRIQQVVRGDSAAYFCASSRGTRGSPLHFGNGTRLTVT.

This clone has more than one count but fewer than ten. The V gene is TRBV9, the J gene TRBJ2-4; 7 bases fit TRBD2. CDR3 size: 15 residues. CDR1 and CDR2 (germline): SGDLS, YYNGEE. The V gene end was trimmed by 0 bases and the J gene end by 6 bases; junction bases not matched to a gene: 6. This chain's CDR3 is CASSVEEGGGNIQYF. The CDR3, as DNA: TGTGCCAGCAGCGTAGAAGAGGGCGGGGGAAACATTCAGTACTTC.

The rearrangement joins TRBV7-2 to TRBJ1-1; D gene unclear. CDR1 is SGHTA, CDR2 FQGNSA, per germline. CDR3 length equals 14 residues. V was clipped by 1 base and J by 0 bases, with 6 bases between them. The CDR3 protein is CASSLGRVNTEAFF. CDR3 nucleotides: TGTGCCAGCAGCTTAGGTCGGGTGAACACTGAAGCTTTCTTT.

This clone occurred a few times. J is TRBJ1-2 and V is TRBV4-3; 8 bases agree with TRBD1. The CDR3 is 14 residues long. V shed 4 bases and J 4 bases; nucleotides not matched to a gene: 5. Looked up from germline, CDR1 is LGHNA and CDR2 is YSLEER. The chain's CDR3 is CASSRQGIPYGYTF. Written as DNA, the CDR3 is TGCGCCAGCAGCCGACAGGGGATACCCTATGGCTACACCTTC.

The rearrangement joins TRBV28 to TRBJ2-3; 9 bases are shared with TRBD2. The CDR3 extends over 18 amino acids. Losses at the gene ends were 7 bases for V and 5 bases for J; bases not matched to a gene: 19. Germline loops: CDR1 MDHEN, CDR2 SYDVKM. The CDR3 reads CASTWGASGDRPQDTQYF. The CDR3 nucleotides are TGTGCCAGCACCTGGGGGGCTAGCGGGGACCGCCCCCAAGATACGCAGTATTTT.

The chain recombines TRBV10-3 with TRBJ2-2; 7 bases fit TRBD1. The CDR3 consists of 13 residues. Germline CDR1 is ENHRY and CDR2 is SYGVKD. Unmatched junction bases numbered 6, after V lost 8 bases and J lost 6 bases. The CDR3: CAIEPDRAGELFF. The DNA of the CDR3 is TGTGCCATCGAACCCGACAGGGCCGGGGAGCTGTTTTTT.

This clone has just a few counts. This chain uses TRBV7-2 with TRBJ2-3; tentatively, D is TRBD1 (5 bases). Trimming removed 5 bases from V and 3 bases from J, with 12 bases in between. Germline V gene sequence: CDR1 SGHTA, CDR2 FQGNSA. CDR3 length: 14 amino acids. DNA of the CDR3: TGTGCCAGCAGCCCGCGGACACCGACAGATACGCAGTATTTT. It specifies CASSPRTPTDTQYF.

The rearrangement links TRBV10-3 to TRBJ2-4; 8 bases match TRBD1. The CDR3 is 15 amino acids. V shed 6 bases and J 7 bases; nucleotides not matched to a gene: 11. Germline values: CDR1 ENHRY, CDR2 SYGVKD. Here the CDR3 reads CAISNRTGMGNIQYF. The CDR3 coding sequence is TGTGCCATCAGCAATAGGACAGGGATGGGGAACATTCAGTACTTC.

This chain links TRBV19 with TRBJ2-2; TRBD1 agrees at 8 bases. The CDR3 totals 15 residues. Trimming cost V 5 bases and J 4 bases; bases outside gene matches: 6. CDR1 LNHDA and CDR2 SQIVND come from the germline V gene (reference sequence). This CDR3 is CASSPRTGSTGELFF. The CDR3 region has the DNA TGTGCCAGTAGTCCCCGGACAGGGAGCACCGGGGAGCTGTTTTTT.

The V call is TRBV14, the J call TRBJ1-2; tentatively, D is TRBD1 (6 bases). Germline V lookup: CDR1 SGHDN, CDR2 FVKESK. V was trimmed by 0 bases and J by 5 bases, leaving 16 bases between them. The CDR3 is 16 residues long. The CDR3 bases are TGTGCCAGCAGCCAAGATGACTTACGGGGGGCATATGGCTACACCTTC. It codes for CASSQDDLRGAYGYTF.

The V call is TRBV28, the J call TRBJ1-1, with D possibly TRBD1 on 5 matching bases. Deletions cut 8 bases from V and 6 bases from J, with 10 bases between. Looked up from germline, CDR1 is MDHEN and CDR2 is SYDVKM. The CDR3 has 11 amino acids. The CDR3 bases are TGTGCCAGCTTAGGGGTCGCTGAAGCTTTCTTT. This encodes CASLGVAEAFF.

The V and J genes are TRBV7-2 and TRBJ1-5; TRBD1 matches 7 bases. Trimming cost V 5 bases and J 1 base; bases outside gene matches: 2. CDR1 SGHTA and CDR2 FQGNSA come from the germline V gene. The CDR3 loop spans 14 amino acids. DNA for the CDR3: TGTGCCAGCAGCCAGGACAGGAGCAATCAGCCCCAGCATTTT. Its translation is CASSQDRSNQPQHF.

This chain connects TRBV18 to TRBJ2-4; 11 bases are a match to TRBD1. The CDR3 has 14 amino acids. Germline CDR1 is KGHSH and CDR2 is LQKENI. With V trimmed by 6 bases and J by 7 bases, 5 bases remained unmatched. The DNA of the CDR3 is TGTGCCAGCTCGTCCGGGACAGGGGGGAACATTCAGTACTTC. Protein: CASSSGTGGNIQYF.

The rearrangement links TRBV30 to TRBJ2-7, with 8 bases aligning to TRBD1. The J segment lost 3 bases and the V segment lost 2 bases, leaving 3 bases of the junction unmatched. Germline CDR1 and CDR2: GTSNPN and SVGIG (reference sequence). The CDR3 is 13 amino acids. In DNA form, the CDR3 reads TGTGCCTGGAGTCAAGACAGGGGCTACGAGCAGTACTTC. Amino acids: CAWSQDRGYEQYF.

This clone was detected only a few times. The chain has TRBV18 and TRBJ2-3; a possible D gene is TRBD1 (6 bases). Germline lookup yields CDR1 KGHSH and CDR2 LQKENI. The V end was cut by 6 bases, the J end by 4 bases, with 20 bases between. The CDR3 has 16 amino acids. DNA of the CDR3: TGTGCCAGCTCTCTCAGGGGTCAGTCTTCGGCAGATACGCAGTATTTT. Protein product: CASSLRGQSSADTQYF.

This clone has at least ten counts. The rearrangement uses TRBV29-1 and TRBJ2-7, with a weak D call TRBD1 (5 bases). CDR1 and CDR2 from the germline V gene are SQVTM and ANQGSEA. The V end lost 7 bases, the J end lost 6 bases, and 16 bases lay between the germline ends. This CDR3 comprises 12 residues. In DNA, the CDR3 is TGCAGCGCAGGATGGGTCAGGGCCGAGCAGTACTTC. Translated, it gives CSAGWVRAEQYF.

The chain links TRBV28 to TRBJ1-5, with TRBD1 as a possible D gene (6 bases). Germline V lookup: CDR1 MDHEN, CDR2 SYDVKM. The V end was cut by 5 bases, the J end by 5 bases, with 16 bases between. The CDR3 runs to 15 residues. The CDR3 nucleotides read TGTGCCAGCAGTAGAGGAGGGGGGGCTCATCAGCCCCAGCATTTT. This encodes CASSRGGGAHQPQHF.

V usage is TRBV29-1 and J usage is TRBJ2-2, with D perhaps matching TRBD2 (5 bases). This CDR3 contains 14 residues. Per germline, CDR1 SQVTM and CDR2 ANQGSEA. Trimming removed 4 bases from V and 5 bases from J, with 14 bases in between. This CDR3 is CSVGLRAETGELFF. DNA of the CDR3: TGCAGCGTTGGGTTGAGGGCCGAAACCGGGGAGCTGTTTTTT.

This clone was counted only a few times. The genes are TRBV28 and TRBJ1-2, with no clear D. Trimming cost V 1 base and J 1 base, with 10 bases left between them. The CDR3 spans 15 residues. Germline V CDR1 and CDR2: MDHEN, SYDVKM. CDR3 region: CASSLSLRINYGYTF. The CDR3 DNA follows: TGTGCCAGCAGTTTATCTCTCAGGATTAACTATGGCTACACCTTC.

The chain has TRBV15 and TRBJ2-7; D gene ambiguous. This CDR3 contains 12 residues. Trimming removed 4 bases from V and 0 bases from J, with 4 bases in between. The germline V gene has CDR1 LNHNV and CDR2 YYDKDF (reference sequence). CDR3 nucleotide sequence: TGTGCCACCAGCATTAGCTCCTACGAGCAGTACTTC. Protein sequence: CATSISSYEQYF.

J is TRBJ2-3 and V is TRBV7-6; the D is unclear. Germline V CDR1 and CDR2: SGHVS, FNYEAQ. The CDR3 extends over 14 amino acids. V dropped 6 bases and J dropped 0 bases, with 10 bases sitting between them. The CDR3 DNA reads as TGTGCCAGCAGTTCCCTTTTTAGCACAGATACGCAGTATTTT. Amino acid sequence: CASSSLFSTDTQYF.

The chain uses TRBV6-1 and TRBJ2-7; 10 nucleotides agree with TRBD1. Germline V lookup: CDR1 MNHNS, CDR2 SASEGT. The ends lost 7 bases at V and 5 bases at J; junction bases unmatched: 5. CDR3 length equals 13 residues. Here the CDR3 reads CASKRQGAHEQYF. The CDR3 DNA sequence: TGTGCCAGCAAAAGACAGGGGGCTCACGAGCAGTACTTC.